The 21 T cell receptor beta chains given below trace back to one sample, sequenced in a study of T cell responses to AZD1222 COVID-19 vaccine. The repertoire was sequenced with immunoSEQ multiplex PCR; TCRdb's copy has only in-frame clones and lacks some. The sample carries some 190,000 clones, about 92% recorded once. The sample consisted of peripheral blood, taken on day 0 of AZD1222 vaccination. The receptor source for this set is an adult in good health.

The chain combines TRBV12-3 or TRBV12-4 with TRBJ1-2; D call uncertain. V lost 6 bases to trimming and J lost 8 bases, with 13 bases between them. The length of the CDR3 is 12 residues. In nucleotides, the CDR3 is TGTGCCAGCAGCCTGACGATAGCGGGCTACACCTTC. This translates into CASSLTIAGYTF.

The V call is TRBV19, the J call TRBJ1-4; D call uncertain. Germline V gene sequence: CDR1 LNHDA, CDR2 SQIVND (reference sequence). The CDR3 sequence is 14 residues long. The V end was cut by 7 bases, the J end by 2 bases, with 11 bases between. CDR3 in DNA: TGTGCCAGTACCCCCGGCCTTACTAATGAAAAACTGTTTTTT. The encoded protein is CASTPGLTNEKLFF.

This clone was picked up one time. The chain is built from TRBV7-3 and TRBJ2-5; D could derive from TRBD1 or TRBD2 (5 bases each). The V gene lost 2 bases and the J gene lost 1 base, with 8 bases spanning the gap. The germline gives CDR1 SGHTA, CDR2 FQGTGA. There are 14 residues in the CDR3. CDR3 coding DNA: TGTGCCAGCAGCTTAGCCGGGACCCAAGAGACCCAGTACTTC. Translation gives CASSLAGTQETQYF. Full variable domain (remainder filled in from reference TRBV7-3 and TRBJ2-5): GAGVSQTPSNKVTEKGKYVELRCDPISGHTALYWYRQSLGQGPEFLIYFQGTGAADDSGLPNDRFFAVRPEGSVSTLKIQRTERGDSAVYLCASSLAGTQETQYFGPGTRLLVL.

J is TRBJ2-7 and V is TRBV27; 7 nucleotides line up with TRBD1. Trimming took 2 bases from V and 3 from J; bases not matched to a gene: 4. Germline V gene lookup returns CDR1 MNHEY and CDR2 SMNVEV (reference sequence). This CDR3 has 14 residues. The CDR3 protein is CASSLKDRIYEQYF. Here the CDR3 DNA reads TGTGCCAGCAGTTTAAAGGACAGGATCTACGAGCAGTACTTC.

The chain couples TRBV28 to TRBJ1-1; tentative D call: TRBD1 (5 bases). Germline CDR1 and CDR2: MDHEN and SYDVKM. The CDR3 has 14 amino acids. V gave up 6 bases and J gave up 6 bases, with 17 bases separating them. In DNA, the CDR3 is TGTGCCAGCAGCTCTTTTCAGGGCGCGGCTGAAGCTTTCTTT. Residues: CASSSFQGAAEAFF. Full variable domain (rest looked up from reference TRBV28 and TRBJ1-1): DVKVTQSSRYLVKRTGEKVFLECVQDMDHENMFWYRQDPGLGLRLIYFSYDVKMKEKGDIPEGYSVSREKKERFSLILESASTNQTSMYLCASSSFQGAAEAFFGQGTRLTVV.

The rearrangement links TRBV29-1 to TRBJ2-7; D is uncertain. CDR3 length: 12 amino acids. V lost 1 base and J 0 bases, leaving 4 bases between the germline ends. The germline gives CDR1 SQVTM, CDR2 ANQGSEA. The CDR3 nucleotides are TGCAGCGTTGAAGGGAGCTCCTACGAGCAGTACTTC. Amino acids: CSVEGSSYEQYF.

This clone was observed a single time. CDR3 amino acids: CASSPRQHQETQYF. Written as DNA, the CDR3 is TGTGCCAGCAGCCCGAGACAGCACCAAGAGACCCAGTACTTC. The chain joins TRBV13 to TRBJ2-5, with D possibly being TRBD1 (5 bases). CDR1 is PRHDT and CDR2 is FYEKMQ in the germline V gene (reference sequence). Between the trimmed V and J ends, which lost 5 bases and 0 bases, there was a span of 10 bases. The CDR3 is 14 residues long.

The chain recombines TRBV7-9 with TRBJ1-1, with 7 positions matching TRBD1. The ends lost 4 bases at V and 4 bases at J; junction bases unmatched: 21. Germline-derived CDR1 and CDR2 are SEHNR and FQNEAQ (reference sequence). This CDR3 region has 19 residues. The CDR3 protein is CASSSTGRGLLVDRTEAFF. The CDR3 DNA reads TGTGCCAGCAGCTCTACAGGAAGGGGGCTCTTAGTGGACCGCACTGAAGCTTTCTTT.

The V gene is TRBV5-6, the J gene TRBJ1-1; a possible D gene is TRBD1 (5 bases). The CDR3 spans 14 residues. V gave up 3 bases and J gave up 2 bases, with 11 bases separating them. Germline V gene data show CDR1 as SGHDT and CDR2 as YYEEEE. CDR3 protein: CASSWDGGNTEAFF. Here the CDR3 DNA reads TGTGCCAGCAGCTGGGACGGAGGCAACACTGAAGCTTTCTTT.

This clone was seen once. This rearrangement joins TRBV6-5 to TRBJ1-1; unclear D gene. The CDR3 totals 12 residues. Germline V CDR1 and CDR2: MNHEY, SVGAGI. Deletions cut 2 bases from V and 1 base from J, with 2 bases between. The CDR3 reads CASSYPNTEAFF. The CDR3 DNA is TGTGCCAGCAGTTACCCGAACACTGAAGCTTTCTTT.

The DNA of the CDR3 is TGTGCCAGCAGCGCCGGGACAGGGGAGACCGAGCAGTACTTC. Amino acids: CASSAGTGETEQYF. V and J are TRBV7-4 and TRBJ2-7; TRBD1 aligns across 10 bases. V gave up 5 bases and J gave up 6 bases; unmatched junction bases: 7. The CDR3 extends over 14 amino acids. Germline loops: CDR1 SGHVT, CDR2 SQSDAQ.

A word on this clone: Additional DNA sequences in this sample encode the identical CDR3. The genes are TRBV7-8 and TRBJ1-4; maybe TRBD1 (6 bases). V lost 5 bases to trimming and J lost 8 bases, with 12 bases between them. The CDR3 has 13 residues. Germline-derived CDR1 and CDR2 are SGHVS and FQNEAQ. The CDR3 is CASSLGGGEKLFF. The CDR3 DNA reads TGTGCCAGCAGCCTAGGGGGTGGGGAAAAACTGTTTTTT.

The gene calls are TRBV3-1 (or the pseudogene TRBV3-2) and TRBJ1-6; no definite D call. The germline V gene has CDR1 LGHDT and CDR2 YNNKEL (reference sequence). The CDR3 extends over 13 amino acids. The germline V and J ends were trimmed by 2 bases and 10 bases, with 9 bases remaining between them. This CDR3 is CASSQPNRSPLHF. The DNA for the CDR3 is TGTGCCAGCAGCCAACCTAATAGGTCACCCCTCCACTTT.

J is TRBJ1-3 and V is TRBV7-9; D may be TRBD1 (5 bases). V lost 6 bases and J 8 bases, leaving 14 bases between the germline ends. Germline V CDR1 and CDR2: SEHNR, FQNEAQ (reference sequence). The CDR3 loop spans 13 amino acids. In nucleotides, the CDR3 is TGTGCCAGCAGTGGGGGACGCCGCGACACCATATATTTT. This gives the protein CASSGGRRDTIYF.

This clone was seen only a few times. V usage is TRBV6-5 and J usage is TRBJ1-1; TRBD1 is a possible D gene (5 bases). Trimming pared 7 bases from V and 5 bases from J, leaving 14 bases between. The germline V gene encodes CDR1 MNHEY and CDR2 SVGAGI. CDR3 size: 13 residues. The CDR3 DNA reads as TGTGCCAGCACCGAGGGACCCTGGACTGAAGCTTTCTTT. It codes for CASTEGPWTEAFF.

To note about this clone: The same CDR3 also results from other DNA sequences found in this sample. The rearrangement uses TRBV5-6 and TRBJ1-2; D unresolved. Germline CDR1 reads SGHDT; CDR2 reads YYEEEE. The CDR3 length is 11 residues. Trimming took off 2 bases at V and 4 bases at J, with 3 bases between the two ends. The CDR3 spells CASSLGYGYTF. CDR3 bases: TGTGCCAGCAGCTTAGGCTATGGCTACACCTTC.

V usage is TRBV3-1 (or the pseudogene TRBV3-2) and J usage is TRBJ1-2; the match to TRBD1 covers 11 bases. Germline-derived CDR1 and CDR2 are LGHDT and YNNKEL (reference sequence). Losses at the gene ends were 3 bases for V and 7 bases for J; bases not matched to a gene: 4. The CDR3 is 14 residues long. For the CDR3, the DNA is TGTGCCAGCAGCCACGGACAGGGGGCGTTTGGCTACACCTTC. As protein: CASSHGQGAFGYTF.

V and J are TRBV6-1 and TRBJ1-2, with no clear D. Germline loops: CDR1 MNHNS, CDR2 SASEGT. The CDR3 totals 13 residues. The V end was cut by 3 bases, the J end by 2 bases, with 7 bases between. This chain's CDR3 is CASSDSNNYGYTF. In DNA, the CDR3 is TGTGCCAGCAGTGACAGCAACAACTATGGCTACACCTTC.

This clone was found a few times. The chain combines TRBV7-6 with TRBJ2-3; TRBD1 aligns across 8 bases. The CDR3 is 15 residues long. Germline-derived CDR1 and CDR2 are SGHVS and FNYEAQ. V was clipped by 4 bases and J by 3 bases; unmatched bases: 6. The chain's CDR3 is CASSSTGVETDTQYF. The CDR3 DNA reads as TGTGCCAGCAGCTCGACAGGGGTAGAGACAGATACGCAGTATTTT.

The chain recombines TRBV5-1 with TRBJ2-7, with 7 bases lining up with TRBD1. CDR1 SGHRS and CDR2 YFSETQ come from the germline V gene. The V and J ends lost 5 bases and 5 bases, in that order; junction bases with no gene match: 7. The CDR3 has 13 residues. CDR3 in DNA: TGCGCCAGCAGGAATATAGACAGGGACGAGCAGTACTTC. Protein product: CASRNIDRDEQYF.

The J gene is TRBJ1-6, the V gene TRBV5-1; TRBD1 is a possible D gene (6 bases). Per the germline V gene, CDR1 is SGHRS and CDR2 is YFSETQ. Deletions cut 0 bases from V and 6 bases from J, with 13 bases between. The CDR3 runs to 16 residues. The CDR3: CASSLVGGTGNSPLHF. The CDR3 bases are TGCGCCAGCAGCTTGGTAGGGGGGACGGGTAATTCACCCCTCCACTTT.